Listed here are 12 T cell receptor beta chains from one sample, sequenced in a study of T cells in Graves' hyperthyroidism and ophthalmopathy. Amplification of TCR beta CDR3 regions was performed using RNA transcripts as template. The primer set for the first-round RT-PCR of the TCR CDR3 was HTBI. TCRdb reprocessed the multiplex PCR reads via MiXCR and lists one record per CDR3 protein. This sample has hundreds of thousands of distinct CDR3 sequences, with around 15% found just once. The source material was blood. The origin of the receptors is a man between 50 and 59 years old with Graves' ophthalmopathy.

This clonotype was counted at least ten times. The chain carries TRBV27 and TRBJ2-1; 10 nucleotides agree with TRBD1. CDR3 length equals 14 residues. V lost 6 bases, J lost 10 bases, and 9 bases stayed unmatched. The germline V gene encodes CDR1 MNHEY and CDR2 SMNVEV (reference sequence). The CDR3 loop is CASSSGTGVREQFF. The CDR3 DNA sequence: TGTGCCAGCAGCTCCGGGACAGGGGTACGGGAGCAGTTCTTC.

In the case of this clonotype: This clone may be a read error of a much larger clone one base away. V is TRBV5-1 and J is TRBJ1-4; weak D call: TRBD1 (6 bases). The ends were cut back, 4 bases at V and 7 bases at J, with 17 bases in the middle. Germline V gene data show CDR1 as SGHRS and CDR2 as YFSETQ. CDR3 length: 15 amino acids. The CDR3 region has the DNA TGCGCCAGCAGCCCTACACAGGGCCCATCTGAAAAACTGTTTTTT. This sequence encodes CASSPTQGPSEKLFF.

This clonotype was seen a few times. The chain couples TRBV6-1 to TRBJ2-2; no definite D call. Trimming shortened V by 4 bases and J by 4 bases, and 10 bases separated the two germline ends. This CDR3 is 14 amino acids long. The V gene's germline CDR1 is MNHNS and CDR2 SASEGT. This chain's CDR3 is CASSGAPGTGELFF. CDR3 nucleotide sequence: TGTGCCAGCAGTGGGGCTCCGGGCACCGGGGAGCTGTTTTTT.

This clonotype was recorded many times. V gene TRBV7-8 combines with J gene TRBJ2-3; TRBD2 matches 9 bases. The CDR3 is 18 amino acids. The trim removed 5 bases at V and 6 bases at J, leaving 18 bases unmatched. CDR1 and CDR2 (germline): SGHVS, FQNEAQ. In DNA form, the CDR3 reads TGTGCCAGCAGCCCCTTCCTAGCGGGAAACGGGCCCCGTGATACGCAGTATTTT. Its translation is CASSPFLAGNGPRDTQYF.

The rearrangement links TRBV11-2 to TRBJ2-1, with D possibly matching TRBD2 (5 bases). V lost 3 bases, J lost 0 bases, and 12 bases lay in between. CDR1 and CDR2 from the germline V gene are SGHAT and FQNNGV. This CDR3 has 16 residues. CDR3 sequence: CASSFERSFSYNEQFF. The CDR3 DNA follows: TGTGCCAGCAGCTTCGAGCGGAGTTTCTCCTACAATGAGCAGTTCTTC.

This clonotype occurred many times. The chain employs TRBV7-3 and TRBJ1-1; 9 bases agree with TRBD1. From germline, CDR1 is SGHTA and CDR2 FQGTGA. The ends lost 6 bases at V and 5 bases at J; junction bases unmatched: 7. The CDR3 runs 14 residues. The CDR3 loop reads CASSAGQGETEAFF. The DNA of the CDR3 is TGTGCCAGCAGTGCGGGACAGGGCGAGACTGAAGCTTTCTTT. Looking up the rest from reference TRBV7-3 and TRBJ1-1 gives the full variable domain: GAGVSQTPSNKVTEKGKYVELRCDPISGHTALYWYRQSLGQGPEFLIYFQGTGAADDSGLPNDRFFAVRPEGSVSTLKIQRTERGDSAVYLCASSAGQGETEAFFGQGTRLTVV.

Ten or more counts support this clonotype. The chain links TRBV2 to TRBJ1-1; possible D gene TRBD1, 6 bases. The CDR3 contains 14 residues. Trimming removed 3 bases at V and 3 bases at J, with 11 bases between. Per germline, CDR1 SNHLY and CDR2 FYNNEI. This CDR3 reads CASSEGGGYTEAFF. In DNA form, the CDR3 reads TGTGCCAGCAGTGAGGGGGGCGGGTACACTGAAGCTTTCTTT.

This clonotype was counted ten times or more. No DNA is shown, since the ends of the CDR3 on it are uncertain; the CDR3 is the one TCRdb lists. This chain links TRBV30 with TRBJ1-1; the table's D call, TRBD1, was not checked against the DNA. Germline CDR1 GTSNPN, CDR2 SVGIG (reference sequence). The CDR3 spans 12 residues, counting both ends. CDR3 amino acids: CAWGSGTFGGFF.

This clonotype was counted between two and nine times. The rearrangement links TRBV19 to TRBJ1-5; 10 nucleotides match TRBD1. Per the germline V gene, CDR1 is LNHDA and CDR2 is SQIVND (reference sequence). This CDR3 has 16 amino acids. Trimming at V came to 8 bases and at J to 1 base, leaving 8 bases not matched to a gene. For the CDR3, the DNA is TGTGCCAGTCTCCGGTGGACAGGGGGGAGCAATCAGCCCCAGCATTTT. This gives the protein CASLRWTGGSNQPQHF.

This clonotype was recorded many times. This chain uses TRBV6-2 or TRBV6-3 with TRBJ2-1; 12 nucleotides agree with TRBD2. V was pared by 2 bases and J by 1 base, with 6 bases of the junction left unmatched. The CDR3 length is 18 residues. Germline V gene lookup returns CDR1 MNHEY and CDR2 SVGEGT. This CDR3 is CASSYGKGLAGSYNEQFF. The CDR3 DNA sequence: TGTGCCAGCAGTTACGGAAAAGGACTAGCGGGATCCTACAATGAGCAGTTCTTC.

This clonotype was picked up many times. This sequence joins TRBV12-3 or TRBV12-4 and TRBJ2-7; D possibly corresponds to TRBD1 (6 bases). V dropped 2 bases and J dropped 3 bases, with 11 bases sitting between them. This CDR3 has 14 amino acids. CDR3 DNA: TGTGCCAGCAGTTTATCGGGACAAGTCTACGAGCAGTACTTC. The encoded protein is CASSLSGQVYEQYF.

This clonotype was observed a few times. In DNA form, the CDR3 reads TGCAGTGCTAGGCTAGCGGGAGGATCCGGGGAGCTGTTTTTT. It is translated as CSARLAGGSGELFF. The rearrangement uses TRBV20-1 and TRBJ2-2, with 11 bases fitting TRBD2. The CDR3 sequence is 14 residues long. The V segment lost 3 bases and the J segment 6 bases; nucleotides outside the gene matches: 3. Germline-derived CDR1 and CDR2 are DFQATT and SNEGSKA (reference sequence).